This T cell receptor beta chain originates from a study of monozygotic twins with inflammatory bowel disease. CDR3 length equals 12 residues. CDR1 and CDR2 (germline): LNHNV, YYDKDF (reference sequence). Researchers ran eight separate cDNA reactions for each sample. The unique tags termed UMIs, each holding a 6-nucleotide sample barcode, were added by means of template switching. TCRdb reprocessed the 5' RACE reads and keeps a single row for each CDR3 protein, giving no DNA. The sample table includes under 150,000 distinct CDR3 sequences. This receptor was obtained from a human donor with ulcerative colitis or Crohn's disease, or a healthy co-twin of an affected twin (not recorded which). V is TRBV15 and J is TRBJ2-7; no DNA is available, so the TRBD1 call from TCRdb remains unchecked. The sequencing sample was made of blood. The CDR3: CATGDSTYEQYF.